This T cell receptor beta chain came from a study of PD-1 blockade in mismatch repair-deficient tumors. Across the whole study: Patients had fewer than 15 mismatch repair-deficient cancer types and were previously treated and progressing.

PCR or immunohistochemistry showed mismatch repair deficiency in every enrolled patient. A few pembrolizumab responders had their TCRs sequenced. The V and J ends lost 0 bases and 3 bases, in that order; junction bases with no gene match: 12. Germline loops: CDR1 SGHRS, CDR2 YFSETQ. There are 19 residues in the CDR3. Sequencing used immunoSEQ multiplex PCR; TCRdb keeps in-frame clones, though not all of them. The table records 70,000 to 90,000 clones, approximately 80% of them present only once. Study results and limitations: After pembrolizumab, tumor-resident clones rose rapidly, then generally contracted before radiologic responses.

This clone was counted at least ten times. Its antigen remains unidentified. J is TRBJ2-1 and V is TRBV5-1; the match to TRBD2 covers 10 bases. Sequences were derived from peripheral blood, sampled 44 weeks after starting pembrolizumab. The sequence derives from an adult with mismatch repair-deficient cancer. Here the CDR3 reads CASSLALTLAGEYYNEQFF. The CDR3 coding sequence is TGCGCCAGCAGCTTGGCCCTAACTCTAGCGGGAGAGTACTACAATGAGCAGTTCTTC. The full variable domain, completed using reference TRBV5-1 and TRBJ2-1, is KAGVTQTPRYLIKTRGQQVTLSCSPISGHRSVSWYQQTPGQGLQFLFEYFSETQRNKGNFPGRFSGRQFSNSRSEMNVSTLELGDSALYLCASSLALTLAGEYYNEQFFGPGTRLTVL.